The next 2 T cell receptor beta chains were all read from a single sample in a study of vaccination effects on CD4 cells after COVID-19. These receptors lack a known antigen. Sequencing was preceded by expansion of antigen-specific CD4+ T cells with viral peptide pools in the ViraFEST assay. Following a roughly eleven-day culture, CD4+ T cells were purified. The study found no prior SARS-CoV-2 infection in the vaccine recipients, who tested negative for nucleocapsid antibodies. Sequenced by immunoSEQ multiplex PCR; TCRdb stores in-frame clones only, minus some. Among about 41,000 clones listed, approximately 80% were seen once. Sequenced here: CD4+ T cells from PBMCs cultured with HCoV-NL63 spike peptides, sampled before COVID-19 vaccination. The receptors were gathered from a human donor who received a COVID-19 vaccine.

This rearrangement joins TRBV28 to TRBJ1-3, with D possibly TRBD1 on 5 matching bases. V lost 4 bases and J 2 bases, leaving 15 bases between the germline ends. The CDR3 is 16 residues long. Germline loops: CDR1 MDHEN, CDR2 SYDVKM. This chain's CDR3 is CASSSPPAGAGNTIYF. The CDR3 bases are TGTGCCAGCAGTTCCCCCCCCGCGGGGGCTGGAAACACCATATATTTT.

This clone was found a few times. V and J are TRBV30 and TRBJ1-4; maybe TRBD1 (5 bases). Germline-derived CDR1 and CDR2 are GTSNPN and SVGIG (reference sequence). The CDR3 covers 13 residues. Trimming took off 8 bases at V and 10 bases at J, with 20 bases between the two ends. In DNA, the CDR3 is TGTGCCCGCGATGGAAGGGGCGGAGGAAAACTGTTTTTT. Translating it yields CARDGRGGGKLFF.